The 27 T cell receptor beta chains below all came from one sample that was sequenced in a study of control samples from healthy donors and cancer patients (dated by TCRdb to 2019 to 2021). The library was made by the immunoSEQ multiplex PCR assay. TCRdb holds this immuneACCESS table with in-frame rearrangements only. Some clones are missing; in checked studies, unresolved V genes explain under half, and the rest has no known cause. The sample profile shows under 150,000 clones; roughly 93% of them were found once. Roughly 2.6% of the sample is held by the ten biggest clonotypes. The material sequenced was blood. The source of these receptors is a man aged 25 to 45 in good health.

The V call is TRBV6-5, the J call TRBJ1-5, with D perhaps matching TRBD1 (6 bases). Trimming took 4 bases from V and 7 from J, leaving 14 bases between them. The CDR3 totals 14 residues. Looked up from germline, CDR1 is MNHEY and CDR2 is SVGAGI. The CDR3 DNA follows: TGTGCCAGCAGTTTTCACAGGGAAGGCCAGCCCCAGCATTTT. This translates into CASSFHREGQPQHF.

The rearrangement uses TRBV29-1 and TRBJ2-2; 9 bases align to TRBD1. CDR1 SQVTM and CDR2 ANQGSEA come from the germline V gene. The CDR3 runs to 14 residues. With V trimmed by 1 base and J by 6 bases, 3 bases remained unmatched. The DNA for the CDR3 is TGCAGCGTTGAAGGGGACAGGGAAGCCGGGGAGCTGTTTTTT. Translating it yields CSVEGDREAGELFF.

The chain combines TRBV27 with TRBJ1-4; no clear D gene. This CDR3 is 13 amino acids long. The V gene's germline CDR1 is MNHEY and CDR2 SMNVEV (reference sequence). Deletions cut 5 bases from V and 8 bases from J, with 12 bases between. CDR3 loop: CASSLLGGEKLFF. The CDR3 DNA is TGTGCCAGCAGTCTCCTCGGAGGGGAAAAACTGTTTTTT.

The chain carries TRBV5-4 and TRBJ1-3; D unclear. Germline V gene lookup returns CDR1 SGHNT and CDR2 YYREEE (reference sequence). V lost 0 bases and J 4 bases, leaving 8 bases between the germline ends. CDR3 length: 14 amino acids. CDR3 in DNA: TGTGCCAGCAGCTTGGGAGGAAACGGAAACACCATATATTTT. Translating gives CASSLGGNGNTIYF.

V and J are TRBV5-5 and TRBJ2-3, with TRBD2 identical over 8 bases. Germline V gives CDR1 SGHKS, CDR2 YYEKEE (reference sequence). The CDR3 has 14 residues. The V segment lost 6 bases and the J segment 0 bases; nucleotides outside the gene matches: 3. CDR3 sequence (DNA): TGTGCCAGCAAGCGGGGGTTTAGCACAGATACGCAGTATTTT. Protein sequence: CASKRGFSTDTQYF.

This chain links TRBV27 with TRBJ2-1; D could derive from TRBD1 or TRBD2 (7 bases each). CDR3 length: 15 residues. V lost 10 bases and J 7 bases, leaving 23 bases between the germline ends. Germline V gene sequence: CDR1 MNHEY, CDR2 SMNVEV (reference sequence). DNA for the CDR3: TGTGCCACTGGGATAACAGGCAGGGGGGGGAATGAGCAGTTCTTC. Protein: CATGITGRGGNEQFF.

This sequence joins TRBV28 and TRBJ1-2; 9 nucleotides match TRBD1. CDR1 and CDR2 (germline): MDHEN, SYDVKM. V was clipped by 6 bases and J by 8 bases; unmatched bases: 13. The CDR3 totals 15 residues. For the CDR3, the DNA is TGTGCCAGCAGCTTCCGGGACAGGGAATTGAGAGGCTACACCTTC. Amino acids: CASSFRDRELRGYTF.

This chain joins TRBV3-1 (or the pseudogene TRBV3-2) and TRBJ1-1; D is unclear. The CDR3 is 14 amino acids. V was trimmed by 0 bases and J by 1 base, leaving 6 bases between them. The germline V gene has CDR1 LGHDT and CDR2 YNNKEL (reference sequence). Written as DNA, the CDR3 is TGTGCCAGCAGCCAAGATGGCCGGAACACTGAAGCTTTCTTT. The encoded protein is CASSQDGRNTEAFF.

The CDR3 sequence: CASSSDRSSYEQYF. CDR3 nucleotide sequence: TGTGCCAGCAGCTCGGACAGGAGCTCCTACGAGCAGTACTTC. The rearrangement links TRBV7-2 to TRBJ2-7; 7 bases line up with TRBD1. Germline V gene sequence: CDR1 SGHTA, CDR2 FQGNSA. V lost 4 bases and J lost 0; bases outside the gene matches: 3. The CDR3 has 14 amino acids. Supplemented by reference TRBV7-2 and TRBJ2-7, the full variable domain reads GAGVSQSPSNKVTEKGKDVELRCDPISGHTALYWYRQSLGQGLEFLIYFQGNSAPDKSGLPSDRFSAERTGGSVSTLTIQRTQQEDSAVYLCASSSDRSSYEQYFGPGTRLTVT.

The CDR3 DNA reads as TGTGCCGCGAGGGGTCTAACTAATGAAAAACTGTTTTTT. Translating gives CAARGLTNEKLFF. The rearrangement links TRBV6-5 to TRBJ1-4; perhaps TRBD1 as D (5 bases). The CDR3 runs 13 residues. Germline CDR1 is MNHEY and CDR2 is SVGAGI. V lost 11 bases to trimming and J lost 1 base, with 11 bases between them.

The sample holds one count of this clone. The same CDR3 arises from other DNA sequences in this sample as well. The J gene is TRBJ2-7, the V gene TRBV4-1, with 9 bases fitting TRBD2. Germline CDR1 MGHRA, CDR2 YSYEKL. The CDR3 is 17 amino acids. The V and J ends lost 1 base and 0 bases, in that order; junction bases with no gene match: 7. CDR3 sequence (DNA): TGCGCCAGCAGCCAAGCACGGGGCGGGGGGGGCTCCTACGAGCAGTACTTC. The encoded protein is CASSQARGGGGSYEQYF.

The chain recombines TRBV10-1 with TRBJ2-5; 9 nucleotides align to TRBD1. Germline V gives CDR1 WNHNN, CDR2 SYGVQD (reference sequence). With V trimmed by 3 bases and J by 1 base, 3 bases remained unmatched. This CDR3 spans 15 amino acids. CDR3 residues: CASSEGTGIQETQYF. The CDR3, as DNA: TGCGCCAGCAGTGAAGGGACAGGGATCCAAGAGACCCAGTACTTC.

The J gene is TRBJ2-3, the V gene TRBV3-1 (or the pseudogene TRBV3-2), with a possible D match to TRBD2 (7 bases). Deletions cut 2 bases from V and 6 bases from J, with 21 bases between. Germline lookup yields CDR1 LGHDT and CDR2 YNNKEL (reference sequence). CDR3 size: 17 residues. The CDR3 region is CASSQNLRRPGGDTQYF. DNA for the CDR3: TGTGCCAGCAGCCAAAACTTAAGGCGCCCGGGGGGCGATACGCAGTATTTT.

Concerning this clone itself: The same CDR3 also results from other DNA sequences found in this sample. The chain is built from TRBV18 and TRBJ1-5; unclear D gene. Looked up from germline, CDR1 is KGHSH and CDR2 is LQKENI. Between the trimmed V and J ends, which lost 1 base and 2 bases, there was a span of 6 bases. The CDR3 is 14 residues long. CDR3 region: CASSPQGGNQPQHF. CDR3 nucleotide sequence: TGTGCCAGCTCACCACAGGGTGGCAATCAGCCCCAGCATTTT.

The CDR3 protein is CASSLISNEKLFF. The CDR3 bases are TGTGCCAGCAGTTTAATCAGTAATGAAAAACTGTTTTTT. This rearrangement joins TRBV27 to TRBJ1-4; no reliable D call. V dropped 2 bases and J dropped 4 bases, with 5 bases sitting between them. The CDR3 has 13 residues. Germline-derived CDR1 and CDR2 are MNHEY and SMNVEV (reference sequence).

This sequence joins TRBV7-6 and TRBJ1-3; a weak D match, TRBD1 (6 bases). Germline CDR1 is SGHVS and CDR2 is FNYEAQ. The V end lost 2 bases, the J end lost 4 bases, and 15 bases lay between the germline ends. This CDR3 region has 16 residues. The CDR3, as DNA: TGTGCCAGCAGCTTAATGCAGGGACACTCAGGAAACACCATATATTTT. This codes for CASSLMQGHSGNTIYF.

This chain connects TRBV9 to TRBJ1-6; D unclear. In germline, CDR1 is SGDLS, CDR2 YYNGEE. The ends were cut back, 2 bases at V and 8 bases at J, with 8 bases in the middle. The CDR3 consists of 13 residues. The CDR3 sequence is CASSVLSDSPLHF. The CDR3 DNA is TGTGCCAGCAGCGTCCTATCGGATTCACCCCTCCACTTT. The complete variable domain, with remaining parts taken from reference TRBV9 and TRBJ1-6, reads DSGVTQTPKHLITATGQRVTLRCSPRSGDLSVYWYQQSLDQGLQFLIQYYNGEERAKGNILERFSAQQFPDLHSELNLSSLELGDSALYFCASSVLSDSPLHFGNGTRLTVT.

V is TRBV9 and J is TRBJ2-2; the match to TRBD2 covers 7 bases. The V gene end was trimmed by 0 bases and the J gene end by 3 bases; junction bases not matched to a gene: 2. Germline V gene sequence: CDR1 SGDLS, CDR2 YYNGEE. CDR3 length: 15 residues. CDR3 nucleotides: TGTGCCAGCAGCGTAGGCGGGGGAGACACCGGGGAGCTGTTTTTT. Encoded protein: CASSVGGGDTGELFF.

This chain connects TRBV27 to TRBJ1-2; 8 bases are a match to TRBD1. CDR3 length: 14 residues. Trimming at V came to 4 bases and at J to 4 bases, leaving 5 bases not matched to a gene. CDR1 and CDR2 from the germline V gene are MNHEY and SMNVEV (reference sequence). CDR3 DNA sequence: TGTGCCAGCAGTTCAGGGGGCCGAAGCTATGGCTACACCTTC. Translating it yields CASSSGGRSYGYTF.

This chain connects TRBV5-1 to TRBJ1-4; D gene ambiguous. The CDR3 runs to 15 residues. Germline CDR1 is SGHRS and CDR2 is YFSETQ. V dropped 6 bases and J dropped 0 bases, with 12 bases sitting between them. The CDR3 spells CASTAEGTTNEKLFF. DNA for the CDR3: TGCGCCAGCACAGCTGAGGGTACAACTAATGAAAAACTGTTTTTT.

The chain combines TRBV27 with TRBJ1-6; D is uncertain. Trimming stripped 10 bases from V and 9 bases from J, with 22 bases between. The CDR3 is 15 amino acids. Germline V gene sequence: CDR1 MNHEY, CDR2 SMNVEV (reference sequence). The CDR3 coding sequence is TGTGCCACCCATAAATTGTCGGATGTCCCTTCACCCCTCCACTTT. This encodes CATHKLSDVPSPLHF.

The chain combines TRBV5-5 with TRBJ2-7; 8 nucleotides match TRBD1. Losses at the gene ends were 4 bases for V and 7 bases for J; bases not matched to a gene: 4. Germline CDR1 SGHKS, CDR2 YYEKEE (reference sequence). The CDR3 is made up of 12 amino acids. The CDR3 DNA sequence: TGTGCCAGCAGCCAGGGGGCCGGGGAGCAGTACTTC. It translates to CASSQGAGEQYF.

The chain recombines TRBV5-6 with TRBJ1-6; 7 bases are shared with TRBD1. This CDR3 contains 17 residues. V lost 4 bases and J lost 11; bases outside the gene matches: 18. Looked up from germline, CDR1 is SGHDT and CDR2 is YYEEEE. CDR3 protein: CASSAPGQLGVNAPLHF. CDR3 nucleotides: TGTGCCAGCAGCGCTCCGGGACAGTTGGGAGTTAACGCACCCCTCCACTTT.

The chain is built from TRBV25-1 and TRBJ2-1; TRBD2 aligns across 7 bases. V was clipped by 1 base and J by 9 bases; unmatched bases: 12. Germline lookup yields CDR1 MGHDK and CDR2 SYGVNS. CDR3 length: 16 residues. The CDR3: CASSESSGTIVPEQFF. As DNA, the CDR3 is TGTGCCAGCAGTGAATCATCGGGGACTATAGTACCTGAGCAGTTCTTC.

CDR3 sequence reads: CASSQGTNGGNLHF. The CDR3 nucleotides are TGTGCCAGCAGCCAAGGGACTAACGGGGGGAACCTCCACTTT. The V call is TRBV14, the J call TRBJ1-6, with D possibly TRBD1 on 5 matching bases. The CDR3 length is 14 residues. CDR1 and CDR2 (germline): SGHDN, FVKESK. Trimming shortened V by 1 base and J by 15 bases, and 16 bases separated the two germline ends.

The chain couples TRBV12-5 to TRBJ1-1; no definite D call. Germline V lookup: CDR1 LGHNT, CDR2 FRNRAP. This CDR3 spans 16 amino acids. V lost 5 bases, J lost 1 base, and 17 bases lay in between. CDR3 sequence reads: CASGPLARQSNTEAFF. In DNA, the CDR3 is TGTGCTAGTGGTCCCCTCGCGAGGCAGTCGAACACTGAAGCTTTCTTT.

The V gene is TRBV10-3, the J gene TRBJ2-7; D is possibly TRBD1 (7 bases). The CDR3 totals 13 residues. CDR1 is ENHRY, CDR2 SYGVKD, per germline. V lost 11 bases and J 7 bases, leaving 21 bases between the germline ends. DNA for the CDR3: TGTGCCTCCAGGGAGGAGGGGGCGCGTGAGCAGTACGTC. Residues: CASREEGAREQYV.